This T cell receptor (beta chain) was recorded in a study of siplizumab effects on memory and regulatory T cells. The study, taken as a whole, reports: Researchers did not confirm the suppressive function of proliferating Tregs from siplizumab cultures.

Sequencing used immunoSEQ multiplex PCR; TCRdb keeps in-frame clones, though not all of them. This table has some 96,000 clones, about 95% appearing once. The CDR3 covers 15 residues. Germline-derived CDR1 and CDR2 are SGHDN and FVKESK. The ends lost 6 bases at V and 3 bases at J; junction bases unmatched: 9. Details on this clone: Antigen unknown.

The receptor's source is a human donor in good health. Material for sequencing was non-Treg CD4+ T cells sorted from blood. The V gene is TRBV14, the J gene TRBJ1-2, with 8 bases matching TRBD1. CDR3 amino acids: CASRHQTGAYYGYTF. CDR3 nucleotide sequence: TGTGCCAGCAGACACCAGACAGGGGCTTACTATGGCTACACCTTC.